These T cell receptor beta chains were read from a single sample in a study of T-cell memory formation after mild COVID-19. TCRdb reprocessed the 5' RACE reads via MiXCR and lists one record per CDR3 protein. There are some 200,000 distinct CDR3 sequences in the sample; over 20% occur only once, and 23% lies in the top ten. Sequencing was done on a sample of PBMCs or a T cell subset sorted from them (not recorded which). Source of these receptors: an adult woman who had mild COVID-19 (a few samples of this study predate the infection). Cell type and time point are not known. CDR3s include the opening cysteine and the closing phenylalanine or tryptophan. D genes are given only for firm matches. Part of the rows lack a size; the others show once, few, many or a class for expanded clones.

14	NA	few	TRBV20-1	TRBJ1-5	CSARAPGEAQPQHF	TGCAGTGCTAGGGCCCCGGGGGAGGCTCAGCCCCAGCATTTT
17	TRBD2	few	TRBV3-1	TRBJ2-7	CASSQVFVAGPEYEQYF	TGTGCCAGCAGCCAAGTTTTTGTAGCGGGACCAGAGTACGAGCAGTACTTC
14	NA	NA	TRBV9	TRBJ2-5	CASSVDGPGETQYF	TGTGCCAGCAGCGTAGATGGCCCTGGCGAGACCCAGTACTTC
14	NA	few	TRBV2	TRBJ2-3	CASSEDREADTQYF	TGTGCCAGCAGTGAAGACAGGGAGGCAGATACGCAGTATTTT
16	NA	NA	TRBV7-6	TRBJ2-7	CASSLYGTPDTYEQYF	TGTGCCAGCAGCTTATACGGGACTCCGGATACCTACGAGCAGTACTTC
14	NA	NA	TRBV10-3	TRBJ2-3	CAISDPGGTDTQYF	TGTGCCATCAGTGACCCAGGGGGCACAGATACGCAGTATTTT
14	NA	NA	TRBV28	TRBJ2-2	CASSGPLITGELFF	TGTGCCAGCAGCGGACCGTTGATAACCGGGGAGCTGTTTTTT
14	NA	NA	TRBV3-1	TRBJ2-7	CASSQGDLTYEQYF	TGTGCCAGCAGCCAAGGGGACCTAACCTACGAGCAGTACTTC
13	NA	few	TRBV2	TRBJ2-3	CASSEIPADTQYF	TGTGCCAGCAGTGAAATTCCCGCAGATACGCAGTATTTT
14	NA	NA	TRBV12-3/TRBV12-4	TRBJ2-7	CASSTQDRAHEQYF	TGTGCCAGCAGTACTCAGGATAGGGCCCACGAGCAGTACTTC
13	NA	NA	TRBV7-8	TRBJ2-3	CASSPRWEGTQYF	TGTGCCAGCAGCCCCCGGTGGGAAGGTACGCAGTATTTT
15	NA	few	TRBV4-1	TRBJ1-1	CASSQDRAANTEAFF	TGCGCCAGCAGCCAAGATCGGGCTGCGAACACTGAAGCTTTCTTT
15	TRBD2	NA	TRBV6-2/TRBV6-3	TRBJ2-1	CASSYSSGPYNEQFF	TGTGCCAGCAGTTACTCTAGCGGGCCCTACAATGAGCAGTTCTTC
13	NA	few	TRBV7-9	TRBJ2-5	CASSLYGKETQYF	TGTGCCAGCAGCTTATACGGCAAAGAGACCCAGTACTTC
17	NA	few	TRBV5-1	TRBJ2-2	CASSFVEGLISTGELFF	TGCGCCAGCAGCTTCGTGGAGGGGTTGATATCGACCGGGGAGCTGTTTTTT
16	TRBD2	NA	TRBV20-1	TRBJ2-3	CSARDPLAGYTDTQYF	TGCAGTGCTAGAGATCCCCTAGCGGGGTACACAGATACGCAGTATTTT
14	NA	few	TRBV14	TRBJ2-7	CASSRRGWYYEQYF	TGTGCCAGCAGCCGCAGGGGTTGGTATTACGAGCAGTACTTC
11	NA	NA	TRBV10-1	TRBJ1-6	CASQDRSPLHF	TGCGCCAGCCAGGACCGTTCACCCCTCCACTTT
13	NA	NA	TRBV7-7	TRBJ1-1	CASRPMAGVEAFF	TGTGCCAGCAGGCCGATGGCAGGGGTTGAAGCTTTCTTT
13	NA	few	TRBV12-3/TRBV12-4	TRBJ2-7	CASSFRQLYEQYF	TGTGCCAGCAGTTTCAGGCAGCTCTACGAGCAGTACTTC